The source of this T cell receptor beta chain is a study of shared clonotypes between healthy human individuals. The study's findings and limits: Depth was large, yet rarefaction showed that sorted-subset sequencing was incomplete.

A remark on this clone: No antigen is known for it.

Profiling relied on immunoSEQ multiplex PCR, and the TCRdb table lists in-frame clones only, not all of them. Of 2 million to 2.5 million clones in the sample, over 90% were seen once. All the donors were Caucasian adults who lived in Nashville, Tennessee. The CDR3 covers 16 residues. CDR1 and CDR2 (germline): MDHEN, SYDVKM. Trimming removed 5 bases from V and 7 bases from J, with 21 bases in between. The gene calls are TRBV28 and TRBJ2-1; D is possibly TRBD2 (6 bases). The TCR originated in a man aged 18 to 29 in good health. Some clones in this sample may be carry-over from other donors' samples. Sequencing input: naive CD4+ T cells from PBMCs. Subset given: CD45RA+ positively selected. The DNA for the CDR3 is TGTGCCAGCAGTCCAAACCCCTCGACTAGACTGAATGAGCAGTTCTTC. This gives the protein CASSPNPSTRLNEQFF.